The clone carrying this TCR beta chain has more than one count but fewer than ten. The study's library attached unique molecular identifiers to single cDNA molecules. TCRdb reprocessed the RACE reads with MiXCR, giving one entry per CDR3 protein. The table includes about 260,000 distinct CDR3 sequences, 7.5% to 9% detected once. This record comes from a study of human T cells and chemical hapten exposure. Study in general: Patients were given diphenylcyclopropenone on the scalp weekly across the roughly 25-week study.

CDR1 is SNHLY and CDR2 is FYNNEI in the germline V gene. The CDR3 extends over 15 amino acids. V shed 1 base and J 6 bases; nucleotides not matched to a gene: 5. Time point reported: pre-sensitization, week 0. Treatment given: therapeutic diphenylcyclopropenone sensitization with weekly scalp DPC. The specimen comprised whole blood, sampled in connection with sensitization to the hapten diphenylcyclopropenone (DPC). This chain connects TRBV2 to TRBJ1-5, with 8 bases matching TRBD1. The source is a woman in her forties with alopecia areata. Some clones in this sample may be carry-over from other donors' samples. CDR3 sequence (DNA): TGTGCCAGCAGTGAAGATCAGGGGGCGAGTCAGCCCCAGCATTTT. This gives the protein CASSEDQGASQPQHF.